This T cell receptor beta chain was sequenced for a study of vaccination and CD4 T cells after COVID-19. Study outcomes and limitations: Within convalescent individuals, 304 out of 307 vaccine-specific clones proved to be spike mono-reactive.

With the Oncomine TCR Beta short-read assay, DNA from cultured CD4+ T cells was sequenced. It was cultured CD4+ T cells from which genomic DNA was extracted. TCRdb itself ran the PCR reads through MiXCR, one entry per CDR3 protein. The sample lists over 13,000 distinct CDR3 sequences; under 70% were seen once. Specified treatment: roughly 10-day PBMC culture with coronavirus spike peptide pools or control peptides (ViraFEST assay). About this clonotype: The antigen is undetermined.

The clonotype originates from a human donor who had recovered from COVID-19. The sample consisted of CD4+ T cells from blood, cultured in vitro.

CDR3 sequence (DNA): TGCGCCAGCAGCCAAGATGGGGGAACAGGGTTGGTGTTACCTAACAATGAGCAGTTCTTC. It is translated as CASSQDGGTGLVLPNNEQFF. V and J are TRBV4-1 and TRBJ2-1, with a tentative D call TRBD1 (6 bases). From germline, CDR1 is MGHRA and CDR2 YSYEKL. This CDR3 is built from 20 residues. Trimming left V 0 bases short and J 5 bases short, with 26 bases between.